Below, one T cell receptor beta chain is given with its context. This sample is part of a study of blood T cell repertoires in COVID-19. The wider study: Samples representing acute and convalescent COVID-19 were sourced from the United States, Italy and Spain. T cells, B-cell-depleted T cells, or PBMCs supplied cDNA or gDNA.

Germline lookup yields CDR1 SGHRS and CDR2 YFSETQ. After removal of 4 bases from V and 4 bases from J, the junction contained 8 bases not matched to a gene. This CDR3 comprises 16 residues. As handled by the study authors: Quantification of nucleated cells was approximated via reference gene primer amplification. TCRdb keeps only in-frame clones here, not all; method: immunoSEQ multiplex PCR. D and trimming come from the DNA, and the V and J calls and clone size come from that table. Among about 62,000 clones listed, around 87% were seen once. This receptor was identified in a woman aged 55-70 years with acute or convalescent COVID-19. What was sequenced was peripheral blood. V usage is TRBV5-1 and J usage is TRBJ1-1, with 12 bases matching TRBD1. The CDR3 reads CASSAGQGAISTEAFF. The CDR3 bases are TGCGCCAGCAGCGCGGGACAGGGGGCCATCAGCACTGAAGCTTTCTTT.